The 14 T cell receptor beta chains presented below share a single source sample, sequenced in a study of blood T cell repertoires in COVID-19. Using immunoSEQ multiplex PCR, the repertoire was profiled, and TCRdb retains in-frame clones only, with some absent. Seen here are more than 85,000 clones, 87% observed once, and the top ten hold approximately 5%. The sample consisted of peripheral blood. These receptors all come from a man aged 70-80 years with acute or convalescent COVID-19.

This chain links TRBV9 with TRBJ2-5; 10 bases are a match to TRBD2. The germline V gene encodes CDR1 SGDLS and CDR2 YYNGEE. The V gene end was trimmed by 2 bases and the J gene end by 7 bases; junction bases not matched to a gene: 14. The CDR3 consists of 17 residues. CDR3 DNA: TGTGCCAGCAGCGTGGAACCTAGCGGGGGTCCCTTGGGGACCCAGTACTTC. This encodes CASSVEPSGGPLGTQYF.

This sequence joins TRBV5-8 and TRBJ2-5; 12 bases agree with TRBD2. The CDR3 covers 15 residues. In germline, CDR1 is SGHTS, CDR2 YDEGEE. The J segment lost 4 bases and the V segment lost 3 bases, leaving 4 bases of the junction unmatched. The CDR3 region is CASSSGLAGRETQYF. In DNA, the CDR3 is TGTGCCAGCAGCTCGGGACTAGCGGGTAGAGAGACCCAGTACTTC.

CDR3 DNA: TGCAGTGTCTCGCCGGGCACTGAAGCTTTCTTT. As protein: CSVSPGTEAFF. The chain joins TRBV20-1 to TRBJ1-1; no clear D. The CDR3 runs to 11 residues. Germline-derived CDR1 and CDR2 are DFQATT and SNEGSKA (reference sequence). V was clipped by 7 bases and J by 4 bases, with 10 bases between them.

The chain couples TRBV5-1 to TRBJ2-1, with TRBD1 matching 7 bases. CDR3 length: 15 residues. V lost 0 bases, J lost 4 bases, and 4 bases stayed unmatched. Germline loops: CDR1 SGHRS, CDR2 YFSETQ. CDR3 sequence reads: CASSLGQGPYNEQFF. The CDR3, as DNA: TGCGCCAGCAGCTTGGGACAGGGCCCTTACAATGAGCAGTTCTTC.

The rearrangement links TRBV6-4 to TRBJ1-1; D not resolved. Between the trimmed V and J ends, which lost 0 bases and 5 bases, there was a span of 10 bases. This CDR3 is built from 14 residues. Germline assignment: CDR1 MRHNA and CDR2 SNTAGT. CDR3 sequence reads: CASSDSSLGTEAFF. CDR3 bases: TGTGCCAGCAGTGACTCGAGTCTCGGGACTGAAGCTTTCTTT.

The chain couples TRBV29-1 to TRBJ1-2, with D possibly being TRBD1 (5 bases). The CDR3 is 16 amino acids. The germline V gene has CDR1 SQVTM and CDR2 ANQGSEA. The V and J ends lost 0 bases and 8 bases respectively, with 22 bases between them. DNA for the CDR3: TGCAGCGTTGAAGAGAGGATGCGGGGCAGGGAAGGGGGCTACACCTTC. The encoded protein is CSVEERMRGREGGYTF.

The chain combines TRBV2 with TRBJ2-5; perhaps TRBD2 as D (5 bases). The germline V gene encodes CDR1 SNHLY and CDR2 FYNNEI. V was shortened by 7 bases and J by 3 bases, with 6 bases between the two germline ends. The CDR3 runs 11 residues. The CDR3 DNA reads as TGTGCCAGCAAGAGGGAAGAGACCCAGTACTTC. Its protein product is CASKREETQYF. Together with reference TRBV2 and TRBJ2-5, the CDR3 gives the full variable domain: EPEVTQTPSHQVTQMGQEVILRCVPISNHLYFYWYRQILGQKVEFLVSFYNNEISEKSEIFDDQFSVERPDGSNFTLKIRSTKLEDSAMYFCASKREETQYFGPGTRLLVL.

The gene calls are TRBV28 and TRBJ2-7, with a tentative D call TRBD1 (6 bases). The CDR3 runs to 14 residues. Per germline, CDR1 MDHEN and CDR2 SYDVKM. V shed 2 bases and J shed 7 bases, with 15 bases lying between them. The CDR3 is CASSLPSPRGEQYF. The CDR3 DNA reads as TGTGCCAGCAGTTTACCTAGCCCTAGGGGGGAGCAGTACTTC.

The chain carries TRBV29-1 and TRBJ2-3, with D perhaps matching TRBD1 (5 bases). Per the germline V gene, CDR1 is SQVTM and CDR2 is ANQGSEA. V was trimmed by 3 bases and J by 1 base, leaving 8 bases between them. The CDR3 has 13 residues. The CDR3 nucleotides read TGCAGCGTTGAGATAGGGGGCACAGATACGCAGTATTTT. Protein: CSVEIGGTDTQYF.

This chain joins TRBV5-8 and TRBJ1-2; D remains unclear. In germline, CDR1 is SGHTS, CDR2 YDEGEE. The CDR3 sequence is 15 residues long. Between the trimmed V and J ends, which lost 2 bases and 0 bases, there was a span of 11 bases. The CDR3 is CASSFSMTTNYGYTF. The CDR3 nucleotides are TGTGCCAGCAGCTTTTCAATGACTACTAACTATGGCTACACCTTC.

The chain employs TRBV21-1 and TRBJ1-2. TRBV21-1 is a documented pseudogene. The CDR3 spans 15 residues. The CDR3 nucleotides are TGTGCCAGCAGCATCGAGCGGGGGTCCCCCTATGGCTACACCTTC. Translating it yields CASSIERGSPYGYTF.

This clone was seen a handful of times. The CDR3 loop is CASSESLNQPQHF. The CDR3 nucleotides read TGTGCCAGCAGTGAATCGTTGAATCAGCCCCAGCATTTT. The V gene is TRBV2, the J gene TRBJ1-5; the D is unclear. The V gene lost 2 bases and the J gene lost 4 bases, with 6 bases spanning the gap. CDR1 and CDR2 (germline): SNHLY, FYNNEI. CDR3 size: 13 residues.

The V gene is TRBV18, the J gene TRBJ1-2; no reliable D call. CDR1 and CDR2 (germline): KGHSH, LQKENI. The length of the CDR3 is 13 residues. Between the trimmed V and J ends, which lost 4 bases and 2 bases, there was a span of 8 bases. The CDR3 region is CASSQAGNYGYTF. CDR3 sequence (DNA): TGTGCCAGCTCACAAGCCGGGAACTATGGCTACACCTTC.

This clone was seen just once. V and J are TRBV19 and TRBJ2-1; 12 bases agree with TRBD2. Germline trimming cut 2 bases from V and 8 bases from J; bases unmatched to any gene: 7. The germline CDR1 and CDR2 sequences are LNHDA and SQIVND (reference sequence). The CDR3 is 16 residues long. The CDR3 DNA follows: TGTGCCAGTAGTATAAATCGACTAGCGGGGGTCGATGAGCAGTTCTTC. Its protein product is CASSINRLAGVDEQFF.